The 23 T cell receptor beta chains below were found in one sample sequenced in a study of cytomegalovirus exposure and HLA in healthy donors. 13 Jbeta primers and 60 Vbeta primers were used for the PCR. TCRdb's table, derived via immunoSEQ multiplex PCR, lists solely in-frame clones and lacks some. The sample has about 110,000 clones, about 64% seen once. The sample comprised PBMCs. The source of these receptors is a female donor in good health and CMV-seronegative.

The chain employs TRBV9 and TRBJ2-5, with 7 bases aligning to TRBD2. Trimming cost V 3 bases and J 2 bases; bases outside gene matches: 7. The CDR3 runs 15 residues. Per the germline V gene, CDR1 is SGDLS and CDR2 is YYNGEE. CDR3 loop: CASSASGIDQETQYF. The CDR3 nucleotides are TGTGCCAGCAGCGCGAGCGGGATCGATCAAGAGACCCAGTACTTC.

This clone occurred a few times. V usage is TRBV6-4 and J usage is TRBJ1-6; the match to TRBD1 covers 9 bases. V lost 3 bases and J lost 10; bases outside the gene matches: 4. Germline loops: CDR1 MRHNA, CDR2 SNTAGT. The CDR3 covers 14 residues. The CDR3 region has the DNA TGTGCCAGCAGTGAACGACAGGGGGTCTCACCCCTCCACTTT. It translates to CASSERQGVSPLHF.

The chain links TRBV11-3 to TRBJ2-5; no definite D call. Trimming removed 3 bases at V and 5 bases at J, with 7 bases between. From germline, CDR1 is SGHNT and CDR2 YENEEA. The CDR3 runs 12 residues. CDR3 region: CASSFLGETQYF. The CDR3 nucleotides are TGTGCCAGCAGCTTCCTCGGGGAGACCCAGTACTTC.

This clone has just a few counts. The identical CDR3 is also encoded by other nucleotide sequences in the sample. The chain couples TRBV7-9 to TRBJ1-1, with a possible D match to TRBD1 (5 bases). V lost 0 bases and J lost 1, with 6 bases in between. Germline V gene data show CDR1 as SEHNR and CDR2 as FQNEAQ (reference sequence). CDR3 length equals 14 residues. The CDR3 region has the DNA TGTGCCAGCAGCTTAGCGGGGCGGAACACTGAAGCTTTCTTT. Translating it yields CASSLAGRNTEAFF.

The genes are TRBV5-1 and TRBJ2-1; the D gene is possibly TRBD1 (5 bases). This CDR3 has 15 residues. Germline V gene lookup returns CDR1 SGHRS and CDR2 YFSETQ. V was cut by 0 bases and J by 6 bases, with 13 bases left in between. DNA of the CDR3: TGCGCCAGCAGCTTGGTGGCAGGGAACATCAATGAGCAGTTCTTC. Translated, it gives CASSLVAGNINEQFF.

V and J are TRBV7-3 and TRBJ2-3; TRBD2 matches at 11 bases. The J segment lost 5 bases and the V segment lost 5 bases, leaving 6 bases of the junction unmatched. CDR1 and CDR2 from the germline V gene are SGHTA and FQGTGA. The CDR3 is 15 amino acids. CDR3 residues: CASSLRLAGIDTQYF. The CDR3 DNA is TGTGCCAGCAGCCTCAGACTAGCGGGAATAGATACGCAGTATTTT.

V usage is TRBV9 and J usage is TRBJ2-7; TRBD1 agrees at 10 bases. The CDR3 extends over 14 amino acids. V lost 3 bases, J lost 3 bases, and 3 bases stayed unmatched. Germline V gene sequence: CDR1 SGDLS, CDR2 YYNGEE. The CDR3 sequence is CASSEGTGVYEQYF. The CDR3 coding sequence is TGTGCCAGCAGCGAGGGGACAGGGGTCTACGAGCAGTACTTC.

This clone turned up a few times. The gene calls are TRBV28 and TRBJ2-2; 10 bases map to TRBD1. CDR3 length: 15 residues. The V and J ends lost 6 bases and 7 bases, in that order; junction bases with no gene match: 8. From germline, CDR1 is MDHEN and CDR2 SYDVKM. In nucleotides, the CDR3 is TGTGCCAGCAGGGCACGACAGGGGGCGAGCGGGGAGCTGTTTTTT. It specifies CASRARQGASGELFF.

The gene calls are TRBV9 and TRBJ2-4; weak D call: TRBD2 (5 bases). This CDR3 comprises 16 residues. The germline CDR1 and CDR2 sequences are SGDLS and YYNGEE. V shed 0 bases and J shed 2 bases, with 12 bases lying between them. CDR3 sequence reads: CASSVGLAEPKNIQYF. In nucleotides, the CDR3 is TGTGCCAGCAGCGTAGGGCTAGCAGAGCCCAAAAACATTCAGTACTTC.

The chain carries TRBV4-1 and TRBJ2-1; weak D call: TRBD2 (5 bases). The V end lost 3 bases, the J end lost 4 bases, and 13 bases lay between the germline ends. This CDR3 has 15 residues. CDR1 and CDR2 (germline): MGHRA, YSYEKL. In nucleotides, the CDR3 is TGCGCCAGCAGCCAGGCGGGTGGAAATTACAATGAGCAGTTCTTC. Residues: CASSQAGGNYNEQFF.

This sequence joins TRBV28 and TRBJ1-2; D unresolved. The ends were cut back, 8 bases at V and 2 bases at J, with 12 bases in the middle. The CDR3 spans 13 residues. Germline V CDR1 and CDR2: MDHEN, SYDVKM. CDR3 sequence: CASAEVLNYGYTF. The CDR3 DNA reads TGTGCCAGCGCCGAGGTGCTGAACTATGGCTACACCTTC.

This clone occurred many times. This chain uses TRBV6-1 with TRBJ1-2; perhaps TRBD1 as D (6 bases). V lost 6 bases and J 4 bases, leaving 15 bases between the germline ends. Germline CDR1 is MNHNS and CDR2 is SASEGT. The CDR3 is 14 amino acids. This CDR3 is CASSNSGVGYGYTF. The CDR3 nucleotides read TGTGCCAGCAGCAACTCAGGGGTTGGCTATGGCTACACCTTC.

The chain couples TRBV19 to TRBJ2-1, with a weak D call TRBD2 (6 bases). This CDR3 has 14 amino acids. Germline CDR1 is LNHDA and CDR2 is SQIVND (reference sequence). Trimming stripped 6 bases from V and 1 base from J, with 10 bases between. The CDR3 region is CASRTSGSYNEQFF. The DNA of the CDR3 is TGTGCCAGTAGGACTAGTGGTTCCTACAATGAGCAGTTCTTC.

This clone was observed a handful of times. This chain connects TRBV7-2 to TRBJ1-1, with D possibly being TRBD1 (5 bases). The V and J ends lost 5 bases and 5 bases respectively, with 21 bases between them. The CDR3 is 16 amino acids. Germline V gene sequence: CDR1 SGHTA, CDR2 FQGNSA. DNA for the CDR3: TGTGCCAGCAGCCGGGCGGGGGGGAGGACGAGGACTGAAGCTTTCTTT. It yields the protein CASSRAGGRTRTEAFF.

The genes are TRBV7-8 and TRBJ1-2; D possibly corresponds to TRBD1 (5 bases). The CDR3 is 13 amino acids. Germline V gene data show CDR1 as SGHVS and CDR2 as FQNEAQ. V lost 8 bases and J lost 5, with 15 bases in between. Here the CDR3 DNA reads TGTGCCAGCGCCCTGATGGGGCTATATGGCTACACCTTC. This translates into CASALMGLYGYTF.

V and J are TRBV6-5 and TRBJ1-5; D gene uncertain. Trimming left V 6 bases short and J 1 base short, with 7 bases between. The CDR3 runs to 13 residues. Looked up from germline, CDR1 is MNHEY and CDR2 is SVGAGI. Here the CDR3 DNA reads TGTGCCAGCAGCGAAAGCAGCAATCAGCCCCAGCATTTT. This codes for CASSESSNQPQHF.

This clone was seen a few times. A junction end diverges from the germline sequence, so it may reflect a read error. This rearrangement joins TRBV10-3 to TRBJ2-2; TRBD2 matches at 15 bases. Germline CDR1 and CDR2: ENHRY and SYGVKD. The CDR3 covers 16 residues. CDR3 DNA sequence: TGTGCCATCAATGAGGGACTAGCGGGAGGCACCGGGGAGCTGTTTTTT. Translated: CAINEGLAGGTGELFF.

This clone was picked up a small number of times. CDR3 bases: TGTGCCAGCAGCCAGGGACAGCTGGGCTACACCTTC. Translating it yields CASSQGQLGYTF. The gene calls are TRBV7-9 and TRBJ1-2, with TRBD1 matching 7 bases. Germline V gene lookup returns CDR1 SEHNR and CDR2 FQNEAQ (reference sequence). After removal of 5 bases from V and 8 bases from J, the junction contained 5 bases not matched to a gene. The CDR3 runs to 12 residues.

The J gene is TRBJ2-5, the V gene TRBV25-1; D is unresolved. The DNA matches TRBJ2-7 better at its end, which makes the J call doubtful. CDR1 and CDR2 from the germline V gene are MGHDK and SYGVNS. The CDR3 has 10 amino acids. The CDR3 DNA reads TGTGCCACCTTCCTTCACGAGCAGTACTTC. As protein: CATFLHEQYF.

The chain recombines TRBV28 with TRBJ1-2; 7 bases match TRBD1. The ends lost 6 bases at V and 6 bases at J; junction bases unmatched: 10. The CDR3 loop spans 14 amino acids. CDR1 is MDHEN and CDR2 is SYDVKM in the germline V gene. The CDR3 sequence: CASSPPGTVDGYTF. The CDR3, as DNA: TGTGCCAGCAGCCCCCCCGGGACAGTAGATGGCTACACCTTC.

The rearrangement joins TRBV30 to TRBJ1-2, with TRBD1 matching 7 bases. V was pared by 2 bases and J by 7 bases, with 7 bases of the junction left unmatched. This CDR3 has 13 residues. Germline CDR1 reads GTSNPN; CDR2 reads SVGIG (reference sequence). The CDR3 bases are TGTGCCTGGAGTCTTACAGGGGCAGGTGGCTACACCTTC. Translation gives CAWSLTGAGGYTF.

This clone was observed many times. The CDR3 spells CASSGHPGQGAPEQYF. The CDR3, as DNA: TGCGCCAGCAGTGGACATCCGGGACAGGGGGCGCCTGAGCAGTACTTC. The J gene is TRBJ2-7, the V gene TRBV10-2; 12 bases are shared with TRBD1. CDR1 is WSHSY and CDR2 is SAAADI in the germline V gene. The CDR3 spans 16 residues. Trimming cost V 4 bases and J 7 bases; bases outside gene matches: 11.

V usage is TRBV5-3 and J usage is TRBJ1-2; 7 bases fit TRBD1. TRBV5-3 is an open reading frame whose function is uncertain. With V trimmed by 0 bases and J by 2 bases, 16 bases remained unmatched. This CDR3 has 19 amino acids. CDR3 region: CARSLVSRRRDSPNYGYTF. The CDR3 nucleotides are TGTGCCAGAAGCTTGGTCTCCCGCCGCCGGGACAGCCCCAACTATGGCTACACCTTC.